This T cell receptor beta chain was sequenced for a study of blood T cell repertoires in COVID-19. As for the study in general: Sites across the United States, Italy and Spain contributed samples from acute and convalescent COVID-19. The analysed material was cDNA or gDNA that came from T cells, B-cell-depleted T cells, or PBMCs.

Per the study methods: Reference gene primer amplification yielded estimated nucleated cell counts. Libraries were prepared by immunoSEQ multiplex PCR; TCRdb keeps only in-frame clonotypes and omits some of them. V and J calls and clone size are copied from that table; D and trimming were computed from the DNA. The sample lists about 160,000 clones, roughly 90% occurring once. The Seattle site enrolled patients during active infection and followed them longitudinally. CDR1 is SGHRS and CDR2 is YFSETQ in the germline V gene. J was trimmed by 2 bases and V by 4 bases; bases with no gene match: 3. The CDR3 extends over 14 amino acids.

The V gene is TRBV5-1, the J gene TRBJ1-5; 7 nucleotides align to TRBD1. The sample was peripheral blood. The receptor's source is a man aged 30 to 39 with COVID-19, enrolled during active disease. CDR3 protein: CASSEGTGNQPQHF. CDR3 DNA sequence: TGCGCCAGCAGCGAAGGGACAGGCAATCAGCCCCAGCATTTT.